This T cell receptor beta chain was profiled in a study of breast tumors, draining lymph nodes, adjacent tissues. Whole-study results and caveats: Tumor TCR diversity was below lymph nodes but above nontumor tissue.

A single record per CDR3 protein comes from TCRdb applying MiXCR to the multiplex PCR reads. The repertoire holds 15,000 to 20,000 distinct CDR3 sequences, with 45% as singletons. Note on this clonotype: Its target is unknown.

Germline V CDR1 and CDR2: MNHEY, SVGAGI. CDR3 size: 15 residues. V trimming: 6 bases; J trimming: 8 bases; junction bases outside the gene matches: 13. Source material: tumor-adjacent breast tissue. The TCR was taken from a female donor with breast cancer. Some clones in this sample may be carry-over from other donors' samples. The chain recombines TRBV6-5 with TRBJ1-2; 9 bases fit TRBD1. DNA of the CDR3: TGTGCCAGCAGCCCCTGGACAGGGGCTGGGGTAGGCTACACCTTC. Encoded protein: CASSPWTGAGVGYTF.